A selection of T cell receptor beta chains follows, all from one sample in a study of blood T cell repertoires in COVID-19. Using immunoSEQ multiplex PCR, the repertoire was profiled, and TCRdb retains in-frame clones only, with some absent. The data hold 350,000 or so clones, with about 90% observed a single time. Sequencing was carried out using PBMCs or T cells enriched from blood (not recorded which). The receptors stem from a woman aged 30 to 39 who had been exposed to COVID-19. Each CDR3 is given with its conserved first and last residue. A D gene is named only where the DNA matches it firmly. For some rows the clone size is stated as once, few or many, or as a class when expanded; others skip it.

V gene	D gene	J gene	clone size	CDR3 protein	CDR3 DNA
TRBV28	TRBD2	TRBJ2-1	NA	CASSWGGSSEQFF	TGTGCCAGCAGTTGGGGCGGGAGTAGTGAGCAGTTCTTC
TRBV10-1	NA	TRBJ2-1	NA	CASSGGAPRDNEQFF	TGCGCCAGCAGTGGTGGGGCCCCACGGGACAATGAGCAGTTCTTC
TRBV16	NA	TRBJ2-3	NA	CASSQFARDGDTQYF	TGTGCCAGCAGCCAATTTGCCAGGGATGGGGATACGCAGTATTTT
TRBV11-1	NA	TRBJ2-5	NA	CASSFTLGLSQETQYF	TGTGCCAGCAGCTTCACCCTAGGACTGTCACAAGAGACCCAGTACTTC
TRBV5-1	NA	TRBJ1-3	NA	CASSLVGAGPSGNTIYF	TGCGCCAGCAGCTTGGTGGGCGCTGGGCCCTCTGGAAACACCATATATTTT
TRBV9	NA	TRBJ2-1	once	CASSAGWATGNEQFF	TGTGCCAGCAGCGCGGGGTGGGCCACAGGGAATGAGCAGTTCTTC
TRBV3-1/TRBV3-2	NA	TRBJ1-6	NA	CASSQDRGGGSPLHF	TGTGCCAGCAGCCAAGACAGGGGCGGGGGTTCACCCCTCCACTTT
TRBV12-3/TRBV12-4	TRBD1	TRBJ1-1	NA	CASRGQGEAFF	TGTGCCAGCAGGGGACAGGGGGAAGCTTTCTTT
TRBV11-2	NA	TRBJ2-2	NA	CASSTSLVRELFF	TGTGCCAGCAGCACCTCCTTAGTCCGGGAGCTGTTTTTT
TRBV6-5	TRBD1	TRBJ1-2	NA	CASTSGGYGYTF	TGTGCCAGCACCTCAGGGGGCTATGGCTACACCTTC
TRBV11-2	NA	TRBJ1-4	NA	CASSLGRKKGEKLFF	TGTGCCAGCAGCTTGGGGAGAAAAAAAGGCGAAAAACTGTTTTTT
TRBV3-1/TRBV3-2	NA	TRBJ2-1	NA	CASSRREVAELNEQFF	TGTGCCAGCAGCCGACGTGAGGTAGCAGAATTGAATGAGCAGTTCTTC
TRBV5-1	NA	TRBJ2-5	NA	CASSPDWTVQETQYF	TGCGCCAGCAGCCCGGATTGGACAGTTCAAGAGACCCAGTACTTC
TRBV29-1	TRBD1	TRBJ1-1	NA	CSVAVKGAGNTEAFF	TGCAGCGTTGCCGTTAAGGGGGCGGGAAACACTGAAGCTTTCTTT
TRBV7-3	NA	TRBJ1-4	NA	CASSLEDPVTEKLFF	TGTGCCAGCAGCTTAGAGGATCCGGTGACTGAAAAACTGTTTTTT
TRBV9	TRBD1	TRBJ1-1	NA	CASSGTGRNTEAFF	TGTGCCAGCAGCGGGACAGGACGGAACACTGAAGCTTTCTTT
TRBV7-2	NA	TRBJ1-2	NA	CASSRSTGSGDNYGYTF	TGTGCCAGCAGCAGAAGTACGGGGTCGGGGGACAACTATGGCTACACCTTC
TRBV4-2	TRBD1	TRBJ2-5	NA	CASSQPHGTGHQETQYF	TGTGCCAGCAGCCAACCCCATGGGACAGGACACCAAGAGACCCAGTACTTC
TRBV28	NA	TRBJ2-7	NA	CASRPTASYEQYF	TGTGCCAGCAGGCCGACAGCCTCCTACGAGCAGTACTTC
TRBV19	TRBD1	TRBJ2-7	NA	CASSIAADRVKNYEQYF	TGTGCCAGTAGTATAGCTGCGGACAGGGTCAAAAACTACGAGCAGTACTTC
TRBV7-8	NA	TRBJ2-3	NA	CASSLGTPSLDTQYF	TGTGCCAGCAGCTTAGGGACACCGTCTTTAGATACGCAGTATTTT
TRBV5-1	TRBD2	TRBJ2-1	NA	CASSSGLAGGYNEQFF	TGCGCCAGCAGCTCGGGACTAGCGGGAGGGTACAATGAGCAGTTCTTC
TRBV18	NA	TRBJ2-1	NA	CASSPPAQLNNEQFF	TGTGCCAGCTCACCACCGGCACAGTTAAACAATGAGCAGTTCTTC
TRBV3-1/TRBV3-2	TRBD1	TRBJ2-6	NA	CASRITGAGANVLTF	TGTGCCAGCAGAATTACAGGGGCTGGGGCCAACGTCCTGACTTTC
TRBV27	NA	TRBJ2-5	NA	CASSLFLPGLVETQYF	TGTGCCAGCAGTTTATTCCTCCCAGGGCTTGTAGAGACCCAGTACTTC
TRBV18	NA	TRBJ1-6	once	CASSPSRYNSPLHF	TGTGCCAGCTCACCATCACGGTATAATTCACCCCTCCACTTT
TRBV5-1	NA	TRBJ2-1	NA	CASSLGSGAYNEQFF	TGCGCCAGCAGCCTCGGTAGCGGAGCCTACAATGAGCAGTTCTTC
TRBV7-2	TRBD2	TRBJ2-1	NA	CASSRISSSGGYNEQFF	TGTGCCAGCAGCCGCATATCATCCAGCGGGGGTTACAATGAGCAGTTCTTC
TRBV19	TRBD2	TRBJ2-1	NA	CASRSGTSANNEQFF	TGTGCCAGCCGTTCGGGGACTAGCGCAAACAATGAGCAGTTCTTC
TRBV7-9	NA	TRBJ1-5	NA	CASSFQGGAQPQHF	TGTGCCAGCAGTTTTCAGGGCGGTGCTCAGCCCCAGCATTTT
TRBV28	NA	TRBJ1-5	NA	CATTSRGRDQPQHF	TGTGCCACCACGTCCAGGGGAAGGGATCAGCCCCAGCATTTT
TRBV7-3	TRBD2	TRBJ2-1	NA	CASSRPLAGGPMNEQFF	TGTGCCAGCAGCCGACCCCTGGCGGGAGGCCCGATGAATGAGCAGTTCTTC
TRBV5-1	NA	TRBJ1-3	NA	CASSASWGVGNTIYF	TGCGCCAGCAGCGCCTCGTGGGGGGTCGGAAACACCATATATTTT
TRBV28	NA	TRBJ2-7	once	CASSLPVTYEQYF	TGTGCCAGCAGTTTGCCAGTTACCTACGAGCAGTACTTC
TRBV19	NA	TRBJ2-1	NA	CATRGDRRYNEQFF	TGTGCGACCCGGGGGGACAGGAGATACAATGAGCAGTTCTTC
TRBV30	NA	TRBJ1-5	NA	CAWSTQSNQPQHF	TGTGCCTGGAGTACGCAGAGCAATCAGCCCCAGCATTTT
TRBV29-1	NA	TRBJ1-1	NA	CSGGPGNTEAFF	TGCAGCGGGGGGCCGGGGAACACTGAAGCTTTCTTT
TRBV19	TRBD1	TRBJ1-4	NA	CASSSGGEKLFF	TGTGCCAGTAGCTCAGGGGGGGAAAAACTGTTTTTT
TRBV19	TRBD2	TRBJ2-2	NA	CASTLLAGGKGGELFF	TGTGCCAGTACCTTACTAGCGGGAGGAAAAGGCGGGGAGCTGTTTTTT
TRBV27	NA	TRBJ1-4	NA	CASSPTRGGSEKLFF	TGTGCCAGCAGCCCTACCCGGGGGGGGAGTGAAAAACTGTTTTTT
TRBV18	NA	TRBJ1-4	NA	CASSPGQTATNEKLFF	TGTGCCAGCTCACCTGGACAGACAGCAACTAATGAAAAACTGTTTTTT
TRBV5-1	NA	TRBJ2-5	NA	CASSLEDSGETQYF	TGCGCCAGCAGCTTGGAGGACAGTGGGGAGACCCAGTACTTC
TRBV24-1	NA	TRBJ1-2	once	CATSGSQGGYTF	TGTGCCACCAGTGGAAGCCAGGGGGGCTACACCTTC
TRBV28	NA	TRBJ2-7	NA	CASSFPQQGYEQYF	TGTGCCAGCAGTTTCCCTCAACAGGGATACGAGCAGTACTTC
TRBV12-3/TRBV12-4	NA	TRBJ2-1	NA	CASGSTSYNEQFF	TGTGCCAGCGGAAGCACTAGTTACAATGAGCAGTTCTTC
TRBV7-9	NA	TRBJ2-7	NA	CASRDSSSYEQYF	TGTGCCAGTAGGGACTCAAGCTCCTACGAGCAGTACTTC
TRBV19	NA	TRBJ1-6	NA	CASQVRGGNSPLHF	TGTGCCAGCCAGGTGAGGGGAGGGAATTCACCCCTCCACTTT
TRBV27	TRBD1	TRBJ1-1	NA	CASSFGRGLMNTEAFF	TGTGCCAGCAGTTTTGGTAGGGGGCTCATGAACACTGAAGCTTTCTTT
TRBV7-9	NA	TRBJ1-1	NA	CASSLGSGGAGTEAFF	TGTGCCAGCAGCTTAGGTTCGGGGGGCGCGGGCACTGAAGCTTTCTTT
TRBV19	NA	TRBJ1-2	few	CASSVRGHGYTF	TGTGCCAGTAGTGTGAGAGGGCATGGCTACACCTTC
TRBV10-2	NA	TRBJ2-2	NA	CASKEIAANTGELFF	TGCGCCAGCAAGGAAATAGCGGCGAACACCGGGGAGCTGTTTTTT
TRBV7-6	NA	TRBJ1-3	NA	CASSLGGGGVDSGNTIYF	TGTGCCAGCAGCTTAGGAGGAGGGGGGGTAGACTCTGGAAACACCATATATTTT
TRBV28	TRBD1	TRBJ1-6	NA	CASSLNQNMGQDNSPLHF	TGTGCCAGCAGCTTAAACCAAAATATGGGACAGGATAATTCACCCCTCCACTTT
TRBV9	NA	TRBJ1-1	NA	CASSVSVVMNTEAFF	TGTGCCAGCAGCGTGTCTGTAGTCATGAACACTGAAGCTTTCTTT
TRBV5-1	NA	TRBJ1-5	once	CASSPGLYSNQPQHF	TGCGCCAGCAGCCCGGGACTCTATAGCAATCAGCCCCAGCATTTT